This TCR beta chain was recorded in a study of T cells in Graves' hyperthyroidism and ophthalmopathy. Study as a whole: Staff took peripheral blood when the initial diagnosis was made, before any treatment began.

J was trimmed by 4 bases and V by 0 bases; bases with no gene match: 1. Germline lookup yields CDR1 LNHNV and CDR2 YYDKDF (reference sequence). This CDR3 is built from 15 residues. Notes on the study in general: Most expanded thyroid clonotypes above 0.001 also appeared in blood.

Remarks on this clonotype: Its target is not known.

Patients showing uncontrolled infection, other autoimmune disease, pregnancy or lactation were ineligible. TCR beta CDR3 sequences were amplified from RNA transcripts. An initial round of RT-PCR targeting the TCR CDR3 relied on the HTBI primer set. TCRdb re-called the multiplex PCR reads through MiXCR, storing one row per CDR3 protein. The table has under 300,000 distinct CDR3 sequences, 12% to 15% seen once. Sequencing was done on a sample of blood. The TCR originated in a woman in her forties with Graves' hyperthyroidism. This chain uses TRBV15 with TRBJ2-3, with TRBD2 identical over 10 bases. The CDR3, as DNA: TGTGCCACCAGCAGAGAGCTAGCGGGAGCAGATACGCAGTATTTT. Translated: CATSRELAGADTQYF.